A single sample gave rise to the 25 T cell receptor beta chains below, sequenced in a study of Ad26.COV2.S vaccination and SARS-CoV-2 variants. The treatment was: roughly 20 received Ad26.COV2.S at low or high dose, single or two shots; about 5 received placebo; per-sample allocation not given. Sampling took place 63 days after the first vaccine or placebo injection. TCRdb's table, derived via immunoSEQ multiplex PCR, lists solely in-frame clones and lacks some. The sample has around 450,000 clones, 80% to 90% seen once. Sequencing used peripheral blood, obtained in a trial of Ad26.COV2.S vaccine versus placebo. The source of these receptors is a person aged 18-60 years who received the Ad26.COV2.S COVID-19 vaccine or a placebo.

The CDR3 region has the DNA TGTGCCAGCAGTGACGATGCTGCCGGGGGCGTCGGTCAGCCCCAGCATTTT. Protein product: CASSDDAAGGVGQPQHF. The chain is built from TRBV6-4 and TRBJ1-5; D possibly corresponds to TRBD1 (6 bases). The CDR3 is 17 amino acids. Germline loops: CDR1 MRHNA, CDR2 SNTAGT. Trimming pared 2 bases from V and 6 bases from J, leaving 20 bases between.

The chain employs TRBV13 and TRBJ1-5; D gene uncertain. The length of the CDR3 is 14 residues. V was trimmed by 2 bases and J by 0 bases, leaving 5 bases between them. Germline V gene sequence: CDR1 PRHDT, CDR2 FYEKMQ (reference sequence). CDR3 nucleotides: TGTGCCAGCAGCTTATCTGGTAGCAATCAGCCCCAGCATTTT. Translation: CASSLSGSNQPQHF. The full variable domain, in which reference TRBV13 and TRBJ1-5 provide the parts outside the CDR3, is AAGVIQSPRHLIKEKRETATLKCYPIPRHDTVYWYQQGPGQDPQFLISFYEKMQSDKGSIPDRFSAQQFSDYHSELNMSSLELGDSALYFCASSLSGSNQPQHFGDGTRLSIL.

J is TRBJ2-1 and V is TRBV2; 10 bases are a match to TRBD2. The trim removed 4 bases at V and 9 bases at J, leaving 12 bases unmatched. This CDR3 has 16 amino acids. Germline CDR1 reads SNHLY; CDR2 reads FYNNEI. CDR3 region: CASSGYSGGSYGEQFF. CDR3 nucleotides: TGTGCCAGCAGTGGATATAGCGGGGGGTCCTACGGTGAGCAGTTCTTC.

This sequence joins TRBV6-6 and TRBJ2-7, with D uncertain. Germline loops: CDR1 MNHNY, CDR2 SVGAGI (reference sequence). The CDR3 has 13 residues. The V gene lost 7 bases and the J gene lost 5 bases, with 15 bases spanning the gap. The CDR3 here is CASNKSGWDEQYF. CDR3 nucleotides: TGTGCCAGCAATAAGAGTGGTTGGGACGAGCAGTACTTC.

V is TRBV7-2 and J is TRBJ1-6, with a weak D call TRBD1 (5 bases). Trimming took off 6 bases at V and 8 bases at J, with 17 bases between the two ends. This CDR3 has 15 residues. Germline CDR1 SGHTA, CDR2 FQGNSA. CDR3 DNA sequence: TGTGCCAGCAGTGGGTTGGGACCCCCTGATTCACCCCTCCACTTT. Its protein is CASSGLGPPDSPLHF.

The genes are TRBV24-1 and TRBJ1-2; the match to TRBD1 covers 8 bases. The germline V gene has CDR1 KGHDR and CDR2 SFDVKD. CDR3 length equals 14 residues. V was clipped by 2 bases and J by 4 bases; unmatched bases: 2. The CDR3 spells CATSDWGQAYGYTF. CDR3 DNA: TGTGCCACCAGTGATTGGGGACAGGCCTATGGCTACACCTTC.

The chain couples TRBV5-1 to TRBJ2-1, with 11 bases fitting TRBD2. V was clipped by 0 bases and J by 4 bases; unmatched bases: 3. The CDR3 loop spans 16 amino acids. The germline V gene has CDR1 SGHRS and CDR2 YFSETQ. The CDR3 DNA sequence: TGCGCCAGCAGCTTGGGGCTAGCGGGAGGATACAATGAGCAGTTCTTC. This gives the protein CASSLGLAGGYNEQFF.

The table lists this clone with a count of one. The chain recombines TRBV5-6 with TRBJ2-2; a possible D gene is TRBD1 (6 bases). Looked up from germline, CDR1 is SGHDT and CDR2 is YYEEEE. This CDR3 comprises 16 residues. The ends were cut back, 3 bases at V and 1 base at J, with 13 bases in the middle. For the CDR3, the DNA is TGTGCCAGCAGCTCAACCGGGACACAGAACACCGGGGAGCTGTTTTTT. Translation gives CASSSTGTQNTGELFF.

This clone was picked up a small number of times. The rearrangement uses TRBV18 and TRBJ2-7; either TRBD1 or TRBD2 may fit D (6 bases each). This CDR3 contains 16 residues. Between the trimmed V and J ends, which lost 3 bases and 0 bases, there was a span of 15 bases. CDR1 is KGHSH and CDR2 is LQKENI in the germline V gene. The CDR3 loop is CASSPIQGGNSYEQYF. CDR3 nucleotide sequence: TGTGCCAGCTCACCCATTCAAGGGGGGAACTCCTACGAGCAGTACTTC. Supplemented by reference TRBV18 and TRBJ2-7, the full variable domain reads NAGVMQNPRHLVRRRGQEARLRCSPMKGHSHVYWYRQLPEEGLKFMVYLQKENIIDESGMPKERFSAEFPKEGPSILRIQQVVRGDSAAYFCASSPIQGGNSYEQYFGPGTRLTVT.

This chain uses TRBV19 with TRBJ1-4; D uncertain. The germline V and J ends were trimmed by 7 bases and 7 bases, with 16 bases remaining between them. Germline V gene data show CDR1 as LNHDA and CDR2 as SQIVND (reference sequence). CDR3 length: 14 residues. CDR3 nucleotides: TGTGCCAGTAAGCTTTCGCATACGCGTGAAAAACTGTTTTTT. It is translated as CASKLSHTREKLFF.

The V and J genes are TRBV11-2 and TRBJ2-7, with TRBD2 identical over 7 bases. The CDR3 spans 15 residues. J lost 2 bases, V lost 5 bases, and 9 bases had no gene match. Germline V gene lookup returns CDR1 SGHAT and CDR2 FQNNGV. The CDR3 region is CASSPPVAGTYEQYF. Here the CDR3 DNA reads TGTGCCAGCAGCCCCCCTGTAGCGGGCACCTACGAGCAGTACTTC.

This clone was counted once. In DNA, the CDR3 is TGTGCCAGCAGCTTAGGAGTAGTGCGGGAGGGCCTTGGGGCCAACGTCCTGACTTTC. Its translation: CASSLGVVREGLGANVLTF. The chain joins TRBV7-8 to TRBJ2-6, with TRBD2 matching 9 bases. Germline loops: CDR1 SGHVS, CDR2 FQNEAQ. V dropped 1 base and J dropped 3; count of bases not matched to a gene: 10. The CDR3 length is 19 residues.

CDR3 nucleotides: TGTGCCAGCAGCTTGACTACGCCCCTCAATGAGCAGTTCTTC. Translation: CASSLTTPLNEQFF. The chain carries TRBV11-2 and TRBJ2-1, with D maybe TRBD2 (5 bases). Per the germline V gene, CDR1 is SGHAT and CDR2 is FQNNGV. This CDR3 comprises 14 residues. V lost 3 bases to trimming and J lost 6 bases, with 12 bases between them.

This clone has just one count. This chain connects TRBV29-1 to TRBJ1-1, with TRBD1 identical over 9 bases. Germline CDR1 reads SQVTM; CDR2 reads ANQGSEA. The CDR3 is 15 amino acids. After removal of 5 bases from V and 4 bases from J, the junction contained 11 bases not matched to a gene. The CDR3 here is CSVKRGRDRVTEAFF. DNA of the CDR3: TGCAGCGTTAAACGCGGGAGGGACAGGGTCACTGAAGCTTTCTTT.

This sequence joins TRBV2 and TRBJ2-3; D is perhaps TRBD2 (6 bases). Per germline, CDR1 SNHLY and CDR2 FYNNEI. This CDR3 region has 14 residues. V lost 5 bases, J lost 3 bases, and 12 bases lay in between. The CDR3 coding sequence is TGTGCCAGCAGTCTTACCGGGGGAACAGATACGCAGTATTTT. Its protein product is CASSLTGGTDTQYF.

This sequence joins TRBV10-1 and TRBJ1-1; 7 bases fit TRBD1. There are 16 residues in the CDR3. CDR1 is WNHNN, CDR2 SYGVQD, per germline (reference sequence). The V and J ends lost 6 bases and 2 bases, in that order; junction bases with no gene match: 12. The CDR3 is CASRAPLGQRNTEAFF. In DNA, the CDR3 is TGCGCCAGCAGAGCCCCATTGGGACAGCGAAACACTGAAGCTTTCTTT.

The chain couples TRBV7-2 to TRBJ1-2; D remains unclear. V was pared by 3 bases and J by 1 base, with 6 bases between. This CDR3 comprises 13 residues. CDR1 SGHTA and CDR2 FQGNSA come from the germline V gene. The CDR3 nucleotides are TGTGCCAGCAGCTTGCCAAATAACTATGGCTACACCTTC. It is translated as CASSLPNNYGYTF.

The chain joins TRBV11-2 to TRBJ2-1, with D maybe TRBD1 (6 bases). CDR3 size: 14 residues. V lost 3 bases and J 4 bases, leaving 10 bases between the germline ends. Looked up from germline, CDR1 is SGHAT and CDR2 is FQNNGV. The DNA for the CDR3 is TGTGCCAGCAGCTTCCGGGACAAATACAATGAGCAGTTCTTC. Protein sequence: CASSFRDKYNEQFF.

CDR3 region: CSAGDVEAFF. CDR3 nucleotides: TGCAGCGCTGGGGACGTTGAAGCTTTCTTT. The chain carries TRBV29-1 and TRBJ1-1; weak D call: TRBD1 (5 bases). Germline lookup yields CDR1 SQVTM and CDR2 ANQGSEA. V lost 7 bases to trimming and J lost 7 bases, with 10 bases between them. The CDR3 contains 10 residues. Variable domain in full (rest from reference TRBV29-1 and TRBJ1-1): SAVISQKPSRDICQRGTSLTIQCQVDSQVTMMFWYRQQPGQSLTLIATANQGSEATYESGFVIDKFPISRPNLTFSTLTVSNMSPEDSSIYLCSAGDVEAFFGQGTRLTVV.

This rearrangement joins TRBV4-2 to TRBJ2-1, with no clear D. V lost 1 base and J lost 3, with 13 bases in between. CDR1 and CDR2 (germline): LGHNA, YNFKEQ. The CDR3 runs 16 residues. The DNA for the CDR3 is TGTGCCAGCAGCCAAGGGAACTCATTCAGCTACAATGAGCAGTTCTTC. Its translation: CASSQGNSFSYNEQFF.

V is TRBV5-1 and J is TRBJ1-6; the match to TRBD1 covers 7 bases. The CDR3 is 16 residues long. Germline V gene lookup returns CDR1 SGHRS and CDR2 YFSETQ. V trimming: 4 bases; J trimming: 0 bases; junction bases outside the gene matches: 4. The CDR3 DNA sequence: TGCGCCAGCAGCCTGGACAGGAGCTCCTATAATTCACCCCTCCACTTT. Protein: CASSLDRSSYNSPLHF. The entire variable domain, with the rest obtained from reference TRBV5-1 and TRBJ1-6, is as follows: KAGVTQTPRYLIKTRGQQVTLSCSPISGHRSVSWYQQTPGQGLQFLFEYFSETQRNKGNFPGRFSGRQFSNSRSEMNVSTLELGDSALYLCASSLDRSSYNSPLHFGNGTRLTVT.

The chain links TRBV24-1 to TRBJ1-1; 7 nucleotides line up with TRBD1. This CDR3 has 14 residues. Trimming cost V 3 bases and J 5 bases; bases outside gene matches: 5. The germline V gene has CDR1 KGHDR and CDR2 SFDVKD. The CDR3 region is CATSDHRGETEAFF. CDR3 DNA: TGTGCCACCAGTGATCACAGGGGAGAGACTGAAGCTTTCTTT.

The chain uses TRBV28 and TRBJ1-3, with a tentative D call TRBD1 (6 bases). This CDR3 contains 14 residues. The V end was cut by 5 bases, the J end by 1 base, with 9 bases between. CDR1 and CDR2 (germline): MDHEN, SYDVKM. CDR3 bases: TGTGCCAGCAGTCCGGGGACATCTGGAAACACCATATATTTT. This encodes CASSPGTSGNTIYF.

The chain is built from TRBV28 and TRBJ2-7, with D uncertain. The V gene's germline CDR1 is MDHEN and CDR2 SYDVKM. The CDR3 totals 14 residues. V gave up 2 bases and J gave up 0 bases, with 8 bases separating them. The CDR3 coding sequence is TGTGCCAGCAGTTTAATTGGGGTCTCCTACGAGCAGTACTTC. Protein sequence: CASSLIGVSYEQYF.

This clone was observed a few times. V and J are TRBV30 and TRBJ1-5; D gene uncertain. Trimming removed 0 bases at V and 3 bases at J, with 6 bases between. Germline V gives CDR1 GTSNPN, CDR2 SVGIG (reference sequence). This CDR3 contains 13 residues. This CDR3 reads CAWSVSDNQPQHF. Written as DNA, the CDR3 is TGTGCCTGGAGTGTATCTGACAATCAGCCCCAGCATTTT.